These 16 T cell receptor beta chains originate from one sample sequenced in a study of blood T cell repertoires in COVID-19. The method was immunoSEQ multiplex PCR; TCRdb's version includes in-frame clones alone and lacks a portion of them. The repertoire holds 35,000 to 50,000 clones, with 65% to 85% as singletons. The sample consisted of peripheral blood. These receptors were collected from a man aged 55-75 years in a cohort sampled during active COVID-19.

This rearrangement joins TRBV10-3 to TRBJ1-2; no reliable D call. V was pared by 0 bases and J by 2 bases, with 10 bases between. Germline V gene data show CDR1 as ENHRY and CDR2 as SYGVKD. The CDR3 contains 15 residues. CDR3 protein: CAISESQPSNYGYTF. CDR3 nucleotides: TGTGCCATCAGTGAGTCACAGCCCTCGAACTATGGCTACACCTTC.

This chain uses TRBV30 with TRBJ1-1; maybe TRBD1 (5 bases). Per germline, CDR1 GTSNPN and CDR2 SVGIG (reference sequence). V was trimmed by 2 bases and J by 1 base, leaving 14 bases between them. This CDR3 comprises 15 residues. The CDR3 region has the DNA TGTGCCTGGAGTTCCCCTCGGACAAAGAACACTGAAGCTTTCTTT. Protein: CAWSSPRTKNTEAFF.

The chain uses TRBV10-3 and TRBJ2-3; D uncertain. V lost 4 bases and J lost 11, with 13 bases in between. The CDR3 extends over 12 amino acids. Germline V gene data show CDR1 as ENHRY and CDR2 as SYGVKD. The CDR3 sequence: CAISGSGRGQYF. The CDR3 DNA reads TGTGCCATCAGTGGGAGTGGCCGAGGGCAGTATTTT.

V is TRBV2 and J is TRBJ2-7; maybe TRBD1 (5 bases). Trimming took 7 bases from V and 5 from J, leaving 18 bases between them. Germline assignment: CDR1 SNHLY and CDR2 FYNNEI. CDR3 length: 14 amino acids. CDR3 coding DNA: TGTGCCAGCAAACGGGTCGTAGCAGGGAACGAGCAGTACTTC. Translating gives CASKRVVAGNEQYF.

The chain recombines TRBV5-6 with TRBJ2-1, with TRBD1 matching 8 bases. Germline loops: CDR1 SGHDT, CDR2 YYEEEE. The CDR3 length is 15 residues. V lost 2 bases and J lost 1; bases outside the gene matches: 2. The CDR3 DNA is TGTGCCAGCAGCTTACGGACAGGGTCCTACAATGAGCAGTTCTTC. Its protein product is CASSLRTGSYNEQFF.

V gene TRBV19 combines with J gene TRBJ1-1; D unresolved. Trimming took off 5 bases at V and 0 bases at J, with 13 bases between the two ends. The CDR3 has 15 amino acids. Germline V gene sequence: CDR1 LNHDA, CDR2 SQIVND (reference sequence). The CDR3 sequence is CASSLYRSLNTEAFF. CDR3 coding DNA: TGTGCCAGTAGTCTCTATCGGTCCCTGAACACTGAAGCTTTCTTT.

CDR3 sequence (DNA): TGTGCCAGCAGCTTAGGTAGGGGGAACACTGAAGCTTTCTTT. It encodes CASSLGRGNTEAFF. The chain uses TRBV13 and TRBJ1-1, with D tentatively TRBD1 (5 bases). Trimming left V 0 bases short and J 1 base short, with 6 bases between. Germline loops: CDR1 PRHDT, CDR2 FYEKMQ (reference sequence). The CDR3 is made up of 14 amino acids.

CDR3 sequence (DNA): TGTGCCAGCAGCGCCGGGACTAGCGGACAAGAGACCCAGTACTTC. Translation: CASSAGTSGQETQYF. V and J are TRBV3-1 (or the pseudogene TRBV3-2) and TRBJ2-5; TRBD2 agrees at 11 bases. CDR1 and CDR2 from the germline V gene are LGHDT and YNNKEL (reference sequence). The trim removed 5 bases at V and 2 bases at J, leaving 4 bases unmatched. The CDR3 covers 15 residues.

In DNA form, the CDR3 reads TGTGCCACCAGTGACGAGGGCAATGAGCAGTTCTTC. Amino acid sequence: CATSDEGNEQFF. The chain has TRBV24-1 and TRBJ2-1; D may be TRBD2 (5 bases). The germline V and J ends were trimmed by 4 bases and 6 bases, with 6 bases remaining between them. The CDR3 is 12 residues long. Germline CDR1 is KGHDR and CDR2 is SFDVKD.

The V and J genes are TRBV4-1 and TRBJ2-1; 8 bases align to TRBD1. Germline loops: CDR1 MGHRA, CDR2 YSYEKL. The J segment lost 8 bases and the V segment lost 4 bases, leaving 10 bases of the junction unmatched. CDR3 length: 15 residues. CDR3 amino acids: CASSLTRGLVDEQFF. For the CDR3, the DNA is TGCGCCAGCAGCCTAACCAGGGGGCTTGTAGATGAGCAGTTCTTC.

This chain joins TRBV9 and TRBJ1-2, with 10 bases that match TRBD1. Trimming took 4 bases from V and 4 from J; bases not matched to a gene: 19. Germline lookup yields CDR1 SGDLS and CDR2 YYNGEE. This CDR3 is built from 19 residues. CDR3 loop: CASSPRPDRGPSRIYGYTF. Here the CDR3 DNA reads TGTGCCAGCAGCCCAAGACCTGACAGGGGGCCATCACGGATCTATGGCTACACCTTC.

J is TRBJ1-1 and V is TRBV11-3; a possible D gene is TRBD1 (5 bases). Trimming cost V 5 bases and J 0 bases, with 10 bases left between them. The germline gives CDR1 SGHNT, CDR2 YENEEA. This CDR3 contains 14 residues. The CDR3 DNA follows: TGTGCCAGCAGCCTGGCGGGGGTGAACACTGAAGCTTTCTTT. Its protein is CASSLAGVNTEAFF.

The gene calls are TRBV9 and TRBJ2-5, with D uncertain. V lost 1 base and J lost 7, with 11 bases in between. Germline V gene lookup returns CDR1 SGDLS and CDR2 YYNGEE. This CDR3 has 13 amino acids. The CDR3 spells CASSVSDTRTQYF. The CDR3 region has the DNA TGTGCCAGCAGCGTATCCGACACAAGGACCCAGTACTTC.

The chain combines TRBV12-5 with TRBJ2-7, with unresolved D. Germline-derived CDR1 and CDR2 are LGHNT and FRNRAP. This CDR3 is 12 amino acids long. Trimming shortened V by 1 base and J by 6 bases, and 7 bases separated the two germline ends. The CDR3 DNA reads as TGTGCTAGTGGTTTGGACGCAGGCGAGCAGTACTTC. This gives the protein CASGLDAGEQYF.

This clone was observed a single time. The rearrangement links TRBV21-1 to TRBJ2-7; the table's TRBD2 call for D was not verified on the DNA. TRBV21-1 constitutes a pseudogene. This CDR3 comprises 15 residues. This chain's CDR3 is CASRGAPPRVNEQYF. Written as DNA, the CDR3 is TGTGCCAGCCGGGGAGCCCCCCCCCGGGTAAACGAGCAGTACTTC.

DNA of the CDR3: TGCGCCAGCAGCGGGGACAGTAACTCAGGAAACACCATATATTTT. This gives the protein CASSGDSNSGNTIYF. The chain links TRBV5-1 to TRBJ1-3, with TRBD1 matching 7 bases. The CDR3 spans 15 residues. The germline gives CDR1 SGHRS, CDR2 YFSETQ. V lost 4 bases and J lost 4; bases outside the gene matches: 8.